This passage covers 6 T cell receptor beta chains from one sample sequenced in a study of regulatory T cells in long-lasting Graves disease. Time point in this sample: persistent/refractory GD, antithyroid drugs over 5 years with positive TRAb. PBMC RNA served as the TCR library source. CDR3-region Arm-PCR and iRepertoire HTBI primers produced the TCR beta libraries. TCRdb reanalysed the multiplex PCR reads using MiXCR and keeps one entry per CDR3 protein. Altogether approximately 380,000 distinct CDR3 sequences are present, less than 25% being singletons, with the ten largest covering less than 25%. The sample here was peripheral blood mononuclear cells (PBMCs), taken when the disease was refractory, from a patient treated with antithyroid drugs. All receptors come from a female donor with Graves disease.

This chain joins TRBV5-8 and TRBJ1-6; D remains unclear. The V gene lost 0 bases and the J gene lost 7 bases, with 11 bases spanning the gap. Germline lookup yields CDR1 SGHTS and CDR2 YDEGEE. The CDR3 consists of 15 residues. In nucleotides, the CDR3 is TGTGCCAGCAGCTTGGATTTGGGGTGGAATTCACCCCTCCACTTT. This gives the protein CASSLDLGWNSPLHF. Full variable domain (remainder filled in from reference TRBV5-8 and TRBJ1-6): EAGVTQSPTHLIKTRGQQATLRCSPISGHTSVYWYQQALGLGLQFLLWYDEGEERNRGNFPPRFSGRQFPNYSSELNVNALELEDSALYLCASSLDLGWNSPLHFGNGTRLTVT.

The sample holds many counts of this clonotype. The V and J genes are TRBV3-1 and TRBJ2-4, with unresolved D. The V and J ends lost 0 bases and 3 bases respectively, with 6 bases between them. CDR1 and CDR2 from the germline V gene are LGHDT and YNNKEL (reference sequence). This CDR3 is 14 amino acids long. The CDR3 here is CASSQDPGKNIQYF. The DNA for the CDR3 is TGTGCCAGCAGCCAAGACCCTGGCAAAAACATTCAGTACTTC.

This clonotype was counted only a few times. V gene TRBV6-1 combines with J gene TRBJ1-6, with D perhaps matching TRBD1 (5 bases). The CDR3 loop spans 19 amino acids. From germline, CDR1 is MNHNS and CDR2 SASEGT. V lost 7 bases and J lost 0, with 22 bases in between. The CDR3 is CASNFGVGTGSSYNSPLHF. The CDR3 nucleotides read TGTGCCAGCAATTTTGGGGTTGGGACGGGAAGCTCCTATAATTCACCCCTCCACTTT.

This clonotype was observed many times. The chain couples TRBV20-1 to TRBJ2-7, with 7 bases lining up with TRBD1. Germline V lookup: CDR1 DFQATT, CDR2 SNEGSKA (reference sequence). V shed 3 bases, J shed 4 bases, and the junction held 6 bases outside the gene matches. This CDR3 contains 13 residues. Written as DNA, the CDR3 is TGCAGTGCTAGGCCAGGGGGTGGATACGAGCAGTACTTC. It specifies CSARPGGGYEQYF.

This clonotype was found a few times. The chain is built from TRBV18 and TRBJ2-4, with 9 bases fitting TRBD1. The CDR3 spans 18 residues. The V segment lost 1 base and the J segment 1 base; nucleotides outside the gene matches: 8. From germline, CDR1 is KGHSH and CDR2 LQKENI. The CDR3 reads CASSPRTGAGNAKNIQYF. The CDR3 DNA is TGTGCCAGCTCACCACGGACAGGGGCAGGGAACGCCAAAAACATTCAGTACTTC.

This clonotype was seen repeatedly, ten times or more. The chain recombines TRBV20-1 with TRBJ2-5; D is possibly TRBD2 (5 bases). Germline loops: CDR1 DFQATT, CDR2 SNEGSKA (reference sequence). Trimming cost V 7 bases and J 4 bases, with 22 bases left between them. This CDR3 is built from 15 residues. DNA of the CDR3: TGCAGTGGGTTGCGTCGCCCGATGGCGGGAGAGACCCAGTACTTC. Translating it yields CSGLRRPMAGETQYF.